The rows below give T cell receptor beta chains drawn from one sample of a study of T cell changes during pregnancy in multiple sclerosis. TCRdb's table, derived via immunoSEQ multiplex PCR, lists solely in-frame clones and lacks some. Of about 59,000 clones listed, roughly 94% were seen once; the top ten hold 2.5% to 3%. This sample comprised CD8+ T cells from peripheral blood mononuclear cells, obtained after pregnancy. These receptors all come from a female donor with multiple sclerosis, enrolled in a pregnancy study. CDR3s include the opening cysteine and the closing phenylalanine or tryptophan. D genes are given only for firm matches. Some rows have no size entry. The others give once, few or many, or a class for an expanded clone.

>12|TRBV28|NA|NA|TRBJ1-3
CASSFSGNTIYF
TGTGCCAGCAGTTTTAGTGGAAACACCATATATTTT
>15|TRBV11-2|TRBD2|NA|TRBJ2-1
CASSFAGGTYNEQFF
TGTGCCAGCAGCTTCGCGGGAGGGACCTACAATGAGCAGTTCTTC
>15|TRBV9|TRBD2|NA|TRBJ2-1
CASSVDSGSWNEQFF
TGTGCCAGCAGCGTAGATAGCGGGAGCTGGAATGAGCAGTTCTTC
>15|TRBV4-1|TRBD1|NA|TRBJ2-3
CASSQLTQGVDTQYF
TGCGCCAGCAGCCAACTTACGCAGGGGGTGGATACGCAGTATTTT
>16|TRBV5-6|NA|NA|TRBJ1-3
CASTGLRTVNGNTIYF
TGTGCCAGCACGGGACTCCGAACGGTGAATGGAAACACCATATATTTT
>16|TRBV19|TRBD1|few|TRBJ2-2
CARTRDREALTGELFF
TGTGCCAGGACCCGGGACAGGGAGGCCCTCACCGGGGAGCTGTTTTTT
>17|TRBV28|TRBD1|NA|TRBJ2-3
CASSLGQGTLMADTQYF
TGTGCCAGCAGTTTGGGACAGGGCACCCTCATGGCAGATACGCAGTATTTT
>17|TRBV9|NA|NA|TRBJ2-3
CASSVALPGTRTDTQYF
TGTGCCAGCAGCGTAGCTCTACCGGGAACTCGCACAGATACGCAGTATTTT
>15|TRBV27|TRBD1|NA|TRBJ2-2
CASRLRGLGAGELFF
TGTGCCAGCAGGTTGAGGGGGCTTGGGGCCGGGGAGCTGTTTTTT
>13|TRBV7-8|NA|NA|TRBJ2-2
CASSSEVTGELFF
TGTGCCAGCAGCTCGGAGGTCACCGGGGAGCTGTTTTTT
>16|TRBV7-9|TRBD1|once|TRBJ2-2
CASSQRTGGDTGELFF
TGTGCCAGCAGCCAGCGGACAGGGGGCGACACCGGGGAGCTGTTTTTT
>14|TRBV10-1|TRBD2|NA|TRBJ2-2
CASQVAGETGELFF
TGCGCCAGCCAGGTGGCGGGAGAGACCGGGGAGCTGTTTTTT
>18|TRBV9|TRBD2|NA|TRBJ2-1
CASTAGLAGGSSYNEQFF
TGTGCCAGCACTGCGGGACTAGCGGGGGGGAGCTCCTACAATGAGCAGTTCTTC
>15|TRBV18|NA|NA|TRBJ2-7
CASSPTREGIYEQYF
TGTGCCAGCTCACCAACCAGGGAAGGTATATACGAGCAGTACTTC
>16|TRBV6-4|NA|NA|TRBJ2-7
CASSDSIPLEGEEQYF
TGTGCCAGCAGTGACTCGATCCCCCTAGAAGGGGAAGAGCAGTACTTC
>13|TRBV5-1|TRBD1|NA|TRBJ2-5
CASSFGQGETQYF
TGCGCCAGCAGCTTTGGACAGGGAGAGACCCAGTACTTC
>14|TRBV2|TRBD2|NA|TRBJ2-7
CASMASGSPYEQYF
TGTGCCAGCATGGCTAGCGGGAGTCCCTACGAGCAGTACTTC
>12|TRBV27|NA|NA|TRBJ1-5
CASSFSGQPQHF
TGTGCCAGCAGTTTTTCCGGTCAGCCCCAGCATTTT
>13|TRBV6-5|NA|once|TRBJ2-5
CASSLQHQETQYF
TGTGCCAGCAGTTTACAACACCAAGAGACCCAGTACTTC
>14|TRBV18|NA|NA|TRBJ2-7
CASSPQGDPYEQYF
TGTGCCAGCTCACCACAGGGGGATCCCTACGAGCAGTACTTC
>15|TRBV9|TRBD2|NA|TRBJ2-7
CASSVETSGTYEQYF
TGTGCCAGCAGCGTAGAGACTAGCGGTACCTACGAGCAGTACTTC
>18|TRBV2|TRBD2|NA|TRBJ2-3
CASSYGLAGASSTDTQYF
TGTGCCAGCAGCTACGGACTAGCGGGAGCGAGTAGCACAGATACGCAGTATTTT
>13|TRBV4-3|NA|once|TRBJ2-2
CASSQMTSGELFF
TGCGCCAGCAGCCAAATGACTAGCGGGGAGCTGTTTTTT
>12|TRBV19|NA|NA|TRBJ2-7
CASSIARGEQYF
TGTGCCAGTAGTATAGCCAGGGGCGAGCAGTACTTC
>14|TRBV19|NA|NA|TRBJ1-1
CASSIHGSNTEAFF
TGTGCCAGTAGTATCCACGGTTCGAACACTGAAGCTTTCTTT
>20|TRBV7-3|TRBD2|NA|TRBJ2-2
CASSLTSRAIAGGFTGELFF
TGTGCCAGCAGCTTAACGTCTCGAGCCATAGCGGGAGGGTTTACCGGGGAGCTGTTTTTT
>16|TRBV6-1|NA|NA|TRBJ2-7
CASSAPWAQVPYEQYF
TGTGCCAGCAGTGCCCCCTGGGCCCAGGTGCCCTACGAGCAGTACTTC
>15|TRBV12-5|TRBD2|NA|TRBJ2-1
CASGLMGGSQNEQFF
TGTGCTAGTGGTTTGATGGGCGGGAGTCAGAATGAGCAGTTCTTC
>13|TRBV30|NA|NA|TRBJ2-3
CAWSVLGTDTQYF
TGTGCCTGGAGTGTACTAGGGACAGATACGCAGTATTTT
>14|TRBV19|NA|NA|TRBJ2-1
CASSPGGRYNEQFF
TGTGCCAGTAGCCCCGGGGGAAGGTATAATGAGCAGTTCTTC
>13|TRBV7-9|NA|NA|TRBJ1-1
CASSLSGGTEAFF
TGTGCCAGCAGCTTATCGGGGGGCACTGAAGCTTTCTTT
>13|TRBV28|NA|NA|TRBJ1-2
CASIEHGAYGYTF
TGTGCCAGCATCGAACATGGGGCCTATGGCTACACCTTC
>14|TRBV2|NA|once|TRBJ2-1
CASTTRRDYNEQFF
TGTGCCAGCACTACGCGCCGGGATTACAATGAGCAGTTCTTC
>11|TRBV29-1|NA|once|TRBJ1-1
CSVPDSHEAFF
TGCAGCGTTCCGGACAGCCATGAAGCTTTCTTT
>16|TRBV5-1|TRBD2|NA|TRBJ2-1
CASSLLGSGRGDEQFF
TGCGCCAGCAGCTTGTTAGGTAGCGGGAGGGGCGATGAGCAGTTCTTC
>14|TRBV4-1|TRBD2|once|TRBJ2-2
CASSSQGGSGELFF
TGCGCCAGCAGCTCCCAGGGCGGGAGCGGGGAGCTGTTTTTT
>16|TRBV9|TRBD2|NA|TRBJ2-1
CASSPRTSGRAYEQFF
TGTGCCAGCAGCCCCCGGACTAGCGGGAGGGCCTATGAGCAGTTCTTC
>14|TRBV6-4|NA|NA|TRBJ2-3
CASSEKGSTDTQYF
TGTGCCAGCAGTGAGAAGGGGAGCACAGATACGCAGTATTTT
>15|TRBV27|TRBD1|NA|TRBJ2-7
CASSLSTQGDHEQYF
TGTGCCAGCAGTTTATCGACACAGGGGGACCACGAGCAGTACTTC
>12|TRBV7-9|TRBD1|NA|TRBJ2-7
CASSRQGREQYF
TGTGCCAGCAGCCGACAGGGCCGGGAGCAGTACTTC
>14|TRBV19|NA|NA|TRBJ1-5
CASSRGGGGQPQHF
TGTGCCAGTAGTCGCGGTGGGGGAGGTCAGCCCCAGCATTTT
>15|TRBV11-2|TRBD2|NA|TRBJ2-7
CASSLGAGGIYEQYF
TGTGCCAGCAGCTTAGGCGCGGGAGGGATCTACGAGCAGTACTTC
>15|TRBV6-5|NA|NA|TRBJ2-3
CASSYSITGSDTQYF
TGTGCCAGCAGTTACTCGATTACGGGATCAGATACGCAGTATTTT
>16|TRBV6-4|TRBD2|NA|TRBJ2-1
CASSDSGLAGGHEQFF
TGTGCCAGCAGTGACTCGGGACTAGCGGGAGGGCATGAGCAGTTCTTC
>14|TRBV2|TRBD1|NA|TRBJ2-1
CARTGQGSYNEQFF
TGTGCCAGGACGGGACAGGGCTCCTACAATGAGCAGTTCTTC
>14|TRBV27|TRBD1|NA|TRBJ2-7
CASSPWTGSYEQYF
TGTGCCAGCAGTCCGTGGACAGGTTCCTACGAGCAGTACTTC
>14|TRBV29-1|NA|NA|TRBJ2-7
CSVFLATRVNEQYF
TGCAGCGTATTTCTAGCTACCCGGGTGAACGAGCAGTACTTC
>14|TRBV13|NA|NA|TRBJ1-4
CASSSTGLEGKLFF
TGTGCCAGCAGCTCAACGGGACTTGAGGGAAAACTGTTTTTT
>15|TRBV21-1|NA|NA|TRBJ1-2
CASTQQGAANYGYTF
TGTGCCAGCACCCAACAGGGAGCCGCTAACTATGGCTACACCTTC
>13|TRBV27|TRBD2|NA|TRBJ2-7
CASSLGTSYEQYF
TGTGCCAGCAGTTTAGGGACTAGCTACGAGCAGTACTTC
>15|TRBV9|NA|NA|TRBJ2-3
CASSVSGESTDTQYF
TGTGCCAGCAGCGTTTCAGGGGAAAGCACAGATACGCAGTATTTT
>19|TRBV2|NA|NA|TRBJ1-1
CANSAFVPTEVTENTEAFF
TGTGCCAACTCGGCTTTCGTACCAACGGAGGTAACAGAGAACACTGAAGCTTTCTTT
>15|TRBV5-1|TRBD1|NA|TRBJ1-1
CASSPGQALNTEAFF
TGCGCCAGCAGCCCCGGACAGGCCTTGAACACTGAAGCTTTCTTT